One sample yielded the 7 T cell receptor beta chains listed below, sequenced in a study of cytomegalovirus exposure and HLA in healthy donors. Researchers ran the PCR with 60 Vbeta and 13 Jbeta primers. Profiling relied on immunoSEQ multiplex PCR, and the TCRdb table lists in-frame clones only, not all of them. The top ten hold about 2.5% of the sample, which has approximately 170,000 clones, more than 75% seen once. Sequencing input: PBMCs. Receptor source: a man aged 25 to 40 in good health and CMV-seropositive.

The gene calls are TRBV18 and TRBJ2-5; D gene uncertain. The CDR3 is made up of 13 amino acids. Trimming cost V 3 bases and J 2 bases, with 7 bases left between them. CDR1 KGHSH and CDR2 LQKENI come from the germline V gene. CDR3 residues: CASSPNRQETQYF. CDR3 sequence (DNA): TGTGCCAGCTCACCGAACAGACAAGAGACCCAGTACTTC.

The rearrangement uses TRBV9 and TRBJ1-2; a possible D gene is TRBD1 (6 bases). Germline lookup yields CDR1 SGDLS and CDR2 YYNGEE. Trimming removed 5 bases at V and 2 bases at J, with 13 bases between. The CDR3 spans 14 residues. Here the CDR3 DNA reads TGTGCCAGCAGGTTACAGGGTTCCAACTATGGCTACACCTTC. Protein: CASRLQGSNYGYTF.

This clone was counted once. The rearrangement uses TRBV4-3 and TRBJ2-2; TRBD1 might be the D (6 bases). The germline gives CDR1 LGHNA, CDR2 YSLEER. V was trimmed by 4 bases and J by 8 bases, leaving 14 bases between them. This CDR3 has 14 amino acids. The CDR3 protein is CASSPQRGSGELFF. The CDR3 DNA reads as TGCGCCAGCAGCCCGCAGAGGGGGTCGGGGGAGCTGTTTTTT.

The CDR3 is CASYSSGGTSYNEQFF. CDR3 in DNA: TGTGCCAGCTACAGTTCTGGCGGGACCTCTTACAATGAGCAGTTCTTC. This chain connects TRBV28 to TRBJ2-1; D perhaps matches TRBD2 (6 bases). This CDR3 comprises 16 residues. V gave up 8 bases and J gave up 4 bases, with 21 bases separating them. The germline V gene has CDR1 MDHEN and CDR2 SYDVKM.

This clone appeared once. V usage is TRBV7-9 and J usage is TRBJ2-1; 11 bases match TRBD2. The CDR3 sequence is 15 residues long. In germline, CDR1 is SEHNR, CDR2 FQNEAQ (reference sequence). Unmatched junction bases numbered 7, after V lost 5 bases and J lost 7 bases. In DNA, the CDR3 is TGTGCCAGCAGCAATAGCGGGAGGGCCTGGAATGAGCAGTTCTTC. Protein sequence: CASSNSGRAWNEQFF.

V and J are TRBV7-2 and TRBJ2-7; 8 bases are a match to TRBD2. The CDR3 contains 14 residues. The ends lost 7 bases at V and 0 bases at J; junction bases unmatched: 5. Per the germline V gene, CDR1 is SGHTA and CDR2 is FQGNSA. The CDR3: CASTSGSGSYEQYF. The CDR3 nucleotides are TGTGCCAGCACGAGCGGGAGTGGCTCCTACGAGCAGTACTTC.

The chain is built from TRBV19 and TRBJ2-1, with D possibly TRBD2 on 6 matching bases. Germline V lookup: CDR1 LNHDA, CDR2 SQIVND (reference sequence). This CDR3 contains 12 residues. V lost 6 bases to trimming and J lost 9 bases, with 12 bases between them. CDR3 loop: CASSGRNGEQFF. In DNA form, the CDR3 reads TGTGCCAGTAGCGGGAGAAACGGTGAGCAGTTCTTC.